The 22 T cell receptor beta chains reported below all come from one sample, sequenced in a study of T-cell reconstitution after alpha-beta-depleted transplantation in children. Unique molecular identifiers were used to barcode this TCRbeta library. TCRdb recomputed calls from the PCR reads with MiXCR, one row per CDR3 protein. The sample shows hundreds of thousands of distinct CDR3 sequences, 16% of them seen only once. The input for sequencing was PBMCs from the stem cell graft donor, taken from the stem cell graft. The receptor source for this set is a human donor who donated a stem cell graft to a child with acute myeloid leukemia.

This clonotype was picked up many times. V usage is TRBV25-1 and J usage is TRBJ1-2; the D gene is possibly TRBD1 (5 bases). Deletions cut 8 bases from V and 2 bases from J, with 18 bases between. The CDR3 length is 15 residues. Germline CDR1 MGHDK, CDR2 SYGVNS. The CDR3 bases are TGTGCCAGCGTCCAGGACGGGGGTGGAAACTATGGCTACACCTTC. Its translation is CASVQDGGGNYGYTF.

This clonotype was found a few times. CDR3 coding DNA: TGCAGTGCTAGAGATATGGCAGGGGGGAACACTGAAGCTTTCTTT. Its translation: CSARDMAGGNTEAFF. The chain recombines TRBV20-1 with TRBJ1-1; 7 bases are a match to TRBD1. The length of the CDR3 is 15 residues. Germline V gene sequence: CDR1 DFQATT, CDR2 SNEGSKA (reference sequence). V lost 0 bases and J lost 1; bases outside the gene matches: 5.

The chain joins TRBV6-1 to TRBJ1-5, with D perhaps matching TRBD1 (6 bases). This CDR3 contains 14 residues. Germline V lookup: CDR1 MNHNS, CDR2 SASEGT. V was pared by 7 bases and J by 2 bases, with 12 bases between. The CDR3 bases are TGTGCCAGCACCGGGGGCGCGGGCAATCAGCCCCAGCATTTT. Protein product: CASTGGAGNQPQHF.

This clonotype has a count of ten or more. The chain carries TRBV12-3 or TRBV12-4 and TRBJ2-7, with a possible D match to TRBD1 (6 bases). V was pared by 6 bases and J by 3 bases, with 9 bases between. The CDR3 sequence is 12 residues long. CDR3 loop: CASRETGYEQYF. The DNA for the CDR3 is TGTGCCAGCAGGGAGACAGGCTACGAGCAGTACTTC.

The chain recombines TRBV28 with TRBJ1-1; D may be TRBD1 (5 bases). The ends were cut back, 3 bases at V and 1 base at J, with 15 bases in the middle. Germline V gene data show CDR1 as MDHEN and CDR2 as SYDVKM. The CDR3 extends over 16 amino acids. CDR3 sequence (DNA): TGTGCCAGCAGTTTGGTTACAGGAGATGCGAACACTGAAGCTTTCTTT. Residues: CASSLVTGDANTEAFF.

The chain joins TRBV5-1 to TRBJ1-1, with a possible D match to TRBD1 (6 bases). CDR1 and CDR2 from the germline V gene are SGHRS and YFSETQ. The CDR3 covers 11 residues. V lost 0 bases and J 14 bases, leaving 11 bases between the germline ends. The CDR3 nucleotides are TGCGCCAGCAGCTTGGAGGGACATCCCTTCTTT. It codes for CASSLEGHPFF.

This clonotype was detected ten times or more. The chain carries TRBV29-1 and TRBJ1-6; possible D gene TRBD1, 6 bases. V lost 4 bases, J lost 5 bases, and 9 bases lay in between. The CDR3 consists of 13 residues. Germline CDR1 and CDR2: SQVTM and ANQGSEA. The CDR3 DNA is TGCAGCGTTGGTAAGGGGGATAATTCACCCCTCCACTTT. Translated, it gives CSVGKGDNSPLHF. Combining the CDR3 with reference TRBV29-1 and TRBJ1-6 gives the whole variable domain SAVISQKPSRDICQRGTSLTIQCQVDSQVTMMFWYRQQPGQSLTLIATANQGSEATYESGFVIDKFPISRPNLTFSTLTVSNMSPEDSSIYLCSVGKGDNSPLHFGNGTRLTVT.

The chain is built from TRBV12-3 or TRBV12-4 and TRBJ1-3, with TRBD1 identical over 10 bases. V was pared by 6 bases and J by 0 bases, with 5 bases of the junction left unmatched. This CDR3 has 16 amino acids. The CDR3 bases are TGTGCCAGCAGGATGACAGGGGGCACCTCTGGAAACACCATATATTTT. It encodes CASRMTGGTSGNTIYF.

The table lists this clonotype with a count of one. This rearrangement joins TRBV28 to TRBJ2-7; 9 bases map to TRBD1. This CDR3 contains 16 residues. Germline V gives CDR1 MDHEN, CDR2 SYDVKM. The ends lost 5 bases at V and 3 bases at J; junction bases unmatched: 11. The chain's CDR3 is CASSRGTPTGGYEQYV. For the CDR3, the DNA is TGTGCCAGCAGTAGGGGGACTCCGACAGGGGGCTACGAGCAGTACGTC.

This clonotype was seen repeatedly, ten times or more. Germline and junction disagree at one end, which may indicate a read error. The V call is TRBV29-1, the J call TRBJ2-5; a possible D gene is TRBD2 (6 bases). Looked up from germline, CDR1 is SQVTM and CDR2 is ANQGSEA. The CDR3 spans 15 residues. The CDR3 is CSVERGLWYQEIQYF. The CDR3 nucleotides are TGCAGCGTTGAGAGGGGACTGTGGTACCAAGAGATCCAGTACTTC.

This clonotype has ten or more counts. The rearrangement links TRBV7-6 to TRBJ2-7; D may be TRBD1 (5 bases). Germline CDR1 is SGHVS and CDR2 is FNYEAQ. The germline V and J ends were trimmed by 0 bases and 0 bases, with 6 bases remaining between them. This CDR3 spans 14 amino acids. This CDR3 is CASSLAQASYEQYV. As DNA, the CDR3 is TGTGCCAGCAGCTTAGCACAGGCCTCCTACGAGCAGTACGTC.

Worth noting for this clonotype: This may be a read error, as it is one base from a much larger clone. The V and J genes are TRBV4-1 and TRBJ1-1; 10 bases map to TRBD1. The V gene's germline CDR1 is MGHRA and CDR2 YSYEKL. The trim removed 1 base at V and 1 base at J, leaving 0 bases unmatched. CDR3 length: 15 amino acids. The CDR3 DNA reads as TGCGCCAGCAGCCAAGGGACAGGGGGGAACACTGAAGCTTTCTTT. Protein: CASSQGTGGNTEAFF.

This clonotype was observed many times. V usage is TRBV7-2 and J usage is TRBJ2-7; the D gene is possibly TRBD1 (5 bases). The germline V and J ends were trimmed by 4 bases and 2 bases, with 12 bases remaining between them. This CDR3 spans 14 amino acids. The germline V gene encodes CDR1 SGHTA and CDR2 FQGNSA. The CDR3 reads CASSSSRVTYEQYF. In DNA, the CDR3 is TGTGCCAGCAGCTCCAGCAGGGTAACCTACGAGCAGTACTTC.

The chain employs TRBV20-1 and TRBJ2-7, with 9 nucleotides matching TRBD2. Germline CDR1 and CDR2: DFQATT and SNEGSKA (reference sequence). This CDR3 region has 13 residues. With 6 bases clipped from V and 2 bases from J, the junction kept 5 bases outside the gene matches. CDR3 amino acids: CSASGGTPYEQYF. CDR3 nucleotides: TGCAGTGCAAGCGGGGGGACCCCCTACGAGCAGTACTTC.

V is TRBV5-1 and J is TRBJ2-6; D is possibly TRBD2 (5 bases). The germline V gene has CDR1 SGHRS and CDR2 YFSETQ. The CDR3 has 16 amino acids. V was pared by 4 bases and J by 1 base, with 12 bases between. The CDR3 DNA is TGCGCCAGCAGCCCCCTGGCGGGTTCTGGGGCCAACGTCCTGACTTTC. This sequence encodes CASSPLAGSGANVLTF.

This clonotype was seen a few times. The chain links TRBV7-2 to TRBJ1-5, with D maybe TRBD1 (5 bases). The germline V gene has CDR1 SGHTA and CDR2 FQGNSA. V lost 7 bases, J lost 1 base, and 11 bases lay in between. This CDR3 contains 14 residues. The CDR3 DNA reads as TGTGCCAGCAACGTGGGGGGGAGCAATCAGCCCCAGCATTTT. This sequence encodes CASNVGGSNQPQHF. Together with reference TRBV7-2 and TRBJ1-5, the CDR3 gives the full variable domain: GAGVSQSPSNKVTEKGKDVELRCDPISGHTALYWYRQSLGQGLEFLIYFQGNSAPDKSGLPSDRFSAERTGGSVSTLTIQRTQQEDSAVYLCASNVGGSNQPQHFGDGTRLSIL.

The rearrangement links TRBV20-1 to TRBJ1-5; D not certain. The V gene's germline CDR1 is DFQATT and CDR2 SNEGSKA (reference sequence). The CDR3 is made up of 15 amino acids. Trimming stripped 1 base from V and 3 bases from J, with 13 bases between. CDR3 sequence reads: CSARAPQETNQPQHF. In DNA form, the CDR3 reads TGCAGTGCTAGAGCCCCTCAGGAGACCAATCAGCCCCAGCATTTT.

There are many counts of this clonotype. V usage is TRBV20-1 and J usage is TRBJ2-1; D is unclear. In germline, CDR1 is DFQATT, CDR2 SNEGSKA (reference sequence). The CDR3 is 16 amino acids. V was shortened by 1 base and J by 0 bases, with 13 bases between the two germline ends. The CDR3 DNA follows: TGCAGTGCTAGAGTACAGAGTCTTGGCTCCTACAATGAGCAGTTCTTC. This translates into CSARVQSLGSYNEQFF.

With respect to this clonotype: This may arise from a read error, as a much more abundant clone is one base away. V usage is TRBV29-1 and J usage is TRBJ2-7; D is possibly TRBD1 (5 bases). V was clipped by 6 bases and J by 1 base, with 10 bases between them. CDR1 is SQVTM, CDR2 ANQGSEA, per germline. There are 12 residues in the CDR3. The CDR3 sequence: CSVTRQSYEQYF. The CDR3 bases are TGCAGCGTAACGAGACAGTCCTACGAGCAGTACTTC.

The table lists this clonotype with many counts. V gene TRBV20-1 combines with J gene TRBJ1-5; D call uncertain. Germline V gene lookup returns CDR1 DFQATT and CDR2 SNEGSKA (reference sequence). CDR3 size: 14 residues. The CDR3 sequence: CRAEWRLIVKPQHF. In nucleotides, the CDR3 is TGCAGGGCTGAATGGAGGCTCATCGTGAAGCCCCAGCATTTT.

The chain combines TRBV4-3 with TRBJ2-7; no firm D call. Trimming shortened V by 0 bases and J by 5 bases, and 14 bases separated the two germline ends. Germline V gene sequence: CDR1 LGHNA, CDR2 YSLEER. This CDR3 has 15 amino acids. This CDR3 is CASSQEAGQRNEQYF. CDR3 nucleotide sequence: TGCGCCAGCAGCCAAGAGGCCGGGCAAAGGAACGAGCAGTACTTC.

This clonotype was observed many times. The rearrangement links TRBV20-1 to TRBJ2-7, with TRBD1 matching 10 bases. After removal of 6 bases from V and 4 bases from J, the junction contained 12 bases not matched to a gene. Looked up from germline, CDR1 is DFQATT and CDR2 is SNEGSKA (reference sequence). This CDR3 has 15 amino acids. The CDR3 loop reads CSAMEVGTGVYEQYF. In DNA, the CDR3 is TGCAGTGCCATGGAGGTAGGGACAGGGGTATACGAGCAGTACTTC.